This T cell receptor (beta chain) was captured by sequencing in a study of long-term antiretroviral therapy in people with HIV. Losses at the gene ends were 2 bases for V and 3 bases for J; bases not matched to a gene: 5. The CDR3 has 15 residues. The germline V gene encodes CDR1 PRHDT and CDR2 FYEKMQ (reference sequence). Researchers ran immunoSEQ v3.0 at survey level. Repertoires were generated with immunoSEQ multiplex PCR, while TCRdb's copy carries only in-frame clones and drops some. The top ten clones hold 6.2% of a sample with 28,000 or so clones, roughly 84% of them seen once. A remark on this clone: Antigen specificity is unknown.

Study conclusions and caveats: Relative to control repertoires, HIV repertoires exhibited narrower CDR3 length ranges.

Participants with HIV, all of them, were treated in the United States. The cryopreserved samples used held roughly 0.95-10 million PBMC prior to extraction of DNA. The receptor's source is a man between 18 and 29 years old with HIV. Sequencing was performed on unsorted PBMCs, taken 0.4 years after starting antiretroviral therapy. This rearrangement joins TRBV13 to TRBJ2-5, with 8 bases matching TRBD1. The CDR3 protein is CASSLLGQGKETQYF. DNA of the CDR3: TGTGCCAGCAGCTTACTTGGACAGGGAAAAGAGACCCAGTACTTC.